The rows below give T cell receptor beta chains drawn from one sample of a study of CD8 T cells in Susac syndrome. TCRdb re-derived calls from the immunoSEQ multiplex PCR reads in MiXCR, one entry per CDR3 protein. The sample has about 440,000 distinct CDR3 sequences, 75% to 90% seen once. The sequenced sample was CD8+ T cells from PBMCs. The receptors derive from a human donor with multiple sclerosis. Each CDR3 is given with its conserved first and last residue. A D gene is named only where the DNA matches it firmly. Clone size is given for some rows only: seen once, a few or many times, or a class if the clone is expanded.

>TRBV7-9|TRBJ2-7|NA|NA
TGTGCCAGCAGCCCATGGGACGAGCAGTACTTC
CASSPWDEQYF
>TRBV11-2|TRBJ1-4|NA|TRBD1
TGTGCCAGCAGCCTAGGACAGGTCGCGGCAACTAATGAAAAACTGTTTTTT
CASSLGQVAATNEKLFF
>TRBV12-3/TRBV12-4|TRBJ1-2|NA|NA
TGTGCCAGCAGTCTGGACCGTCACTATGGCTACACCTTC
CASSLDRHYGYTF
>TRBV6-5|TRBJ1-1|NA|TRBD1
TGTGCCAGCAGTTTGGGCAACAGGGGGTTCACAACTTTCTTT
CASSLGNRGFTTFF
>TRBV27|TRBJ2-4|NA|TRBD2
TGTGCCAGCAGCCCCAGCCTTAGCGGGAGAAACATTCAGTACTTC
CASSPSLSGRNIQYF
>TRBV27|TRBJ2-3|NA|TRBD1
TGTGCCAGCACCCCGGACAGGGCAGGGGGAGATACGCAGTATTTT
CASTPDRAGGDTQYF
>TRBV2|TRBJ2-7|NA|NA
TGTGCCAGCAGTGGAAAGACACGGCCGGCCTACGAGCAGTACTTC
CASSGKTRPAYEQYF
>TRBV7-6|TRBJ2-7|few|TRBD2
TGTGCCAGCAGCTTAGCGCGGGGACTAGCGGGAGCAGGGTACGAGCAGTACTTC
CASSLARGLAGAGYEQYF
>TRBV3-1|TRBJ2-2|few|NA
TGTGCCAGCAGCCATGATACGAACACCGGGGAGCTGTTTTTT
CASSHDTNTGELFF
>TRBV2|TRBJ2-1|few|TRBD2
TGTGCCAGCAGTGTGGGACTAGCGGGAGGGAATGAGCAGTTCTTC
CASSVGLAGGNEQFF
>TRBV20-1|TRBJ1-2|NA|TRBD1
TGCAGTGCTAGAAACAGGGGGCATGGCTACACCTTC
CSARNRGHGYTF
>TRBV5-1|TRBJ1-4|NA|NA
TGCGCCAGCAGCATCACAGCGAACCCTAATGAAAAACTGTTTTTT
CASSITANPNEKLFF
>TRBV6-1|TRBJ2-1|NA|NA
TGTGCCAGCAGTAAATCAACTACAATCCCCCGATATGAGCAGTTCTTC
CASSKSTTIPRYEQFF